These 25 T cell receptor beta chains share one sample of origin, sequenced in a study of tumor-infiltrating lymphocytes in oesophageal squamous cell carcinoma. A single record per CDR3 protein comes from TCRdb applying MiXCR to the PCR reads. The sample records about 16,000 distinct CDR3 sequences, about 46% being singletons. Specimen: esophageal tumor tissue. The receptors shown here come from a male donor with esophageal squamous cell carcinoma.

This clonotype has more than one count but fewer than ten. J is TRBJ2-4 and V is TRBV6-6; a weak D match, TRBD2 (6 bases). The end of the DNA fits TRBJ2-5 better, so the J call may be wrong. The CDR3 has 14 residues. From germline, CDR1 is MNHNY and CDR2 SVGAGI (reference sequence). This chain's CDR3 is CASSYSGGGETQYF. Here the CDR3 DNA reads TGTGCCAGCAGTTACTCGGGGGGAGGAGAGACCCAGTACTTC.

For the CDR3, the DNA is TGTGCCAGCAGTCCCGCGGGGTACGGAAGCATTCAGTACTTC. It specifies CASSPAGYGSIQYF. V is TRBV12-3 or TRBV12-4 and J is TRBJ2-4, with D maybe TRBD2 (6 bases). Trimming stripped 5 bases from V and 9 bases from J, with 17 bases between. This CDR3 spans 14 amino acids.

The V call is TRBV7-8, the J call TRBJ2-5; 8 nucleotides line up with TRBD2. The CDR3 is 16 residues long. CDR1 and CDR2 (germline): SGHVS, FQNEAQ. The trim removed 4 bases at V and 5 bases at J, leaving 12 bases unmatched. The CDR3 region is CASSWRVAGGGETQYF. The CDR3 region has the DNA TGTGCCAGCAGCTGGCGAGTGGCGGGAGGCGGTGAGACCCAGTACTTC.

The chain has TRBV10-3 and TRBJ2-3; 13 nucleotides match TRBD2. The CDR3 has 15 residues. V lost 6 bases, J lost 4 bases, and 4 bases stayed unmatched. From germline, CDR1 is ENHRY and CDR2 SYGVKD. The CDR3 nucleotides read TGTGCCATCAGGGGGACTAGCGGGATTCCAGATACGCAGTATTTT. It yields the protein CAIRGTSGIPDTQYF.

This chain joins TRBV6-1 and TRBJ1-1, with a weak D call TRBD1 (5 bases). The CDR3 runs to 14 residues. CDR1 and CDR2 from the germline V gene are MNHNS and SASEGT. The germline V and J ends were trimmed by 4 bases and 7 bases, with 16 bases remaining between them. CDR3 bases: TGTGCCAGCAGTGGGAGGGGACGGGTCCTTGAAGCTTTCTTT. Amino acid sequence: CASSGRGRVLEAFF.

This clonotype was seen ten or more times. The CDR3 DNA reads TGTGCCAGCAGCTTAGGGGGGGGCCGATCACCCCTCCACTTT. Translated, it gives CASSLGGGRSPLHF. The chain has TRBV7-9 and TRBJ1-6, with a tentative D call TRBD1 (6 bases). The V gene's germline CDR1 is SEHNR and CDR2 FQNEAQ (reference sequence). The CDR3 consists of 14 residues. The V and J ends lost 1 base and 10 bases respectively, with 11 bases between them. Full variable domain (rest looked up from reference TRBV7-9 and TRBJ1-6): DTGVSQNPRHKITKRGQNVTFRCDPISEHNRLYWYRQTLGQGPEFLTYFQNEAQLEKSRLLSDRFSAERPKGSFSTLEIQRTEQGDSAMYLCASSLGGGRSPLHFGNGTRLTVT.

The chain uses TRBV27 and TRBJ2-7; TRBD1 matches 8 bases. CDR3 length: 14 amino acids. V trimming: 4 bases; J trimming: 2 bases; junction bases outside the gene matches: 4. Germline CDR1 and CDR2: MNHEY and SMNVEV (reference sequence). Written as DNA, the CDR3 is TGTGCCAGCAGTTCGGGACAGGAGGCCTACGAGCAGTACTTC. Encoded protein: CASSSGQEAYEQYF.

V usage is TRBV5-6 and J usage is TRBJ1-1, with D possibly TRBD1 on 5 matching bases. V lost 8 bases and J 1 base, leaving 24 bases between the germline ends. The CDR3 extends over 17 amino acids. Germline lookup yields CDR1 SGHDT and CDR2 YYEEEE. This CDR3 reads CASSEPGPLAGNTEAFF. The CDR3 nucleotides are TGTGCCAGTAGCGAACCGGGACCGCTAGCTGGGAACACTGAAGCTTTCTTT.

Regarding this clonotype: The DNA is omitted, as the CDR3 cannot be located on it reliably, and the CDR3 follows TCRdb's listing. The chain employs TRBV7-2 and TRBJ2-6; TRBD1, the table's D call, lacks a check against the DNA. Termini included, the CDR3 measures 17 amino acids. CDR1 and CDR2 (germline): SGHTA, FQGNSA. This CDR3 reads CASKAGTGGFRDPVLRF.

The chain is built from TRBV7-2 and TRBJ2-1; D may be TRBD2 (7 bases). The closer fit of TRBJ2-7 to the DNA end suggests the J call may be wrong. Germline CDR1 and CDR2: SGHTA and FQGNSA. CDR3 length: 13 amino acids. The CDR3 DNA sequence: TGTGCCAGCAGCTCGGGGGCGCGCGGGGGGCAGTACTTC. Its protein product is CASSSGARGGQYF.

The chain combines TRBV6-8 with TRBJ2-5; TRBD2 matches at 12 bases. The V gene end was trimmed by 3 bases and the J gene end by 13 bases; junction bases not matched to a gene: 9. This CDR3 contains 14 residues. Germline assignment: CDR1 MNHGY and CDR2 SAAAGT. The chain's CDR3 is CASSYWRLAGVRYF. For the CDR3, the DNA is TGTGCCAGCAGTTATTGGAGACTAGCGGGAGTTCGGTACTTC.

Turning to this clonotype: No conserved phenylalanine or tryptophan ends this CDR3, so it is likely a read error. The DNA is left out, because the CDR3 cannot be placed on it with certainty; the CDR3 is given as TCRdb lists it. This chain uses TRBV7-4 with TRBJ2-6; no check of the table's D call, TRBD1, against the DNA was made. CDR1 and CDR2 from the germline V gene are SGHVT and SQSDAQ. The CDR3 length equals 8 residues, ends included. CDR3 residues: CASSLGGT.

A note on this clonotype: Given a much more abundant clone one base away, this may be a read error. The gene calls are TRBV6-2 or TRBV6-3 and TRBJ2-1, with 7 bases lining up with TRBD1. The J call may not be correct, given that the DNA end is closer to TRBJ2-7. Germline V CDR1 and CDR2: MNHEY, SVGEGT. The CDR3 has 14 residues. The CDR3 sequence is CASSTGSSYNEQYF. The DNA for the CDR3 is TGTGCCAGCTCGACAGGGAGCTCCTACAATGAGCAGTACTTC.

The J gene is TRBJ2-1, the V gene TRBV18, with 11 bases that match TRBD2. Germline CDR1 KGHSH, CDR2 LQKENI. The V segment lost 0 bases and the J segment 5 bases; nucleotides outside the gene matches: 3. This CDR3 is built from 16 residues. The CDR3 nucleotides read TGTGCCAGCTCACCACCGATGACTAGCGGGAACAATGAGCAGTTCTTC. This translates into CASSPPMTSGNNEQFF. Full variable domain (rest looked up from reference TRBV18 and TRBJ2-1): NAGVMQNPRHLVRRRGQEARLRCSPMKGHSHVYWYRQLPEEGLKFMVYLQKENIIDESGMPKERFSAEFPKEGPSILRIQQVVRGDSAAYFCASSPPMTSGNNEQFFGPGTRLTVL.

The chain has TRBV24-1 and TRBJ2-1; 7 nucleotides line up with TRBD2. The V segment lost 3 bases and the J segment 8 bases; nucleotides outside the gene matches: 9. Per the germline V gene, CDR1 is KGHDR and CDR2 is SFDVKD. CDR3 size: 15 residues. The CDR3 DNA sequence: TGTGCCACCAGTGATATCGGCGGGGGTGCGGATGAGCAGTTCTTC. Its protein is CATSDIGGGADEQFF.

In its sample, this clonotype was seen a few times. This rearrangement joins TRBV7-2 to TRBJ2-7, with D tentatively TRBD2 (5 bases). This CDR3 is 15 amino acids long. With 4 bases removed from V and 3 bases from J, the gap between germline ends came to 16 bases. Germline CDR1 SGHTA, CDR2 FQGNSA. The CDR3 reads CASSYPEGSGYEQYF. DNA of the CDR3: TGTGCCAGCAGCTACCCTGAGGGATCAGGCTACGAGCAGTACTTC.

V gene TRBV3-1 combines with J gene TRBJ2-3; 7 bases agree with TRBD2. Germline assignment: CDR1 LGHDT and CDR2 YNNKEL (reference sequence). The V segment lost 7 bases and the J segment 14 bases; nucleotides outside the gene matches: 18. The CDR3 totals 14 residues. The CDR3 DNA reads TGTGCCAGCAATCCAGCGGGGAACACCGGGGAGCTGTATTTT. Its protein is CASNPAGNTGELYF.

The rearrangement joins TRBV7-2 to TRBJ2-1; TRBD2 matches 10 bases. This CDR3 has 15 residues. The trim removed 5 bases at V and 4 bases at J, leaving 5 bases unmatched. CDR1 SGHTA and CDR2 FQGNSA come from the germline V gene. DNA of the CDR3: TGTGCCAGCAGCCTATCGGGACTAGCGTACAATGAGCAGTTCTTC. Its translation is CASSLSGLAYNEQFF.

At least ten counts were recorded for this clonotype. This chain uses TRBV3-1 with TRBJ2-2; tentatively, D is TRBD1 (6 bases). Germline values: CDR1 LGHDT, CDR2 YNNKEL (reference sequence). Trimming took 4 bases from V and 6 from J, leaving 15 bases between them. CDR3 length: 15 residues. Written as DNA, the CDR3 is TGTGCCAGCAGCCGCCGGGACACCTGGGCCGGGGAGCTGTTTTTT. Encoded protein: CASSRRDTWAGELFF.

The V and J genes are TRBV24-1 and TRBJ1-1, with 9 positions matching TRBD1. TRBJ2-3 explains the end of the DNA better; the J call may be wrong. Germline V gives CDR1 KGHDR, CDR2 SFDVKD. The CDR3 contains 15 residues. CDR3 in amino acids: CATSDRTGAGDTQYF. The CDR3 DNA is TGTGCCACCAGTGACAGGACAGGGGCAGGGGATACGCAGTATTTT.

The V gene is TRBV7-4, the J gene TRBJ2-4; D may be TRBD1 (6 bases). The CDR3 is 15 residues long. Per germline, CDR1 SGHVT and CDR2 SQSDAQ. V was clipped by 2 bases and J by 2 bases, with 10 bases between them. The CDR3 region is CASSLTDSSKNIQYF. DNA of the CDR3: TGTGCCAGCAGCTTAACGGACAGCTCCAAAAACATTCAGTACTTC.

This chain links TRBV7-3 with TRBJ2-5; D is undetermined. CDR3 length equals 13 residues. Germline CDR1 and CDR2: SGHTA and FQGTGA. V lost 7 bases and J 2 bases, leaving 11 bases between the germline ends. CDR3 loop: CASIRTLQETQYF. CDR3 coding DNA: TGTGCCAGCATCAGGACCCTGCAAGAGACCCAGTACTTC.

This clonotype was recorded a few times. This chain connects TRBV19 to TRBJ2-5, with 9 nucleotides matching TRBD1. In germline, CDR1 is LNHDA, CDR2 SQIVND (reference sequence). The CDR3 runs to 12 residues. V lost 9 bases to trimming and J lost 3 bases; unmatched junction nucleotides: 2. The CDR3 here is CASRDREETQYF. The CDR3 bases are TGTGCCAGCCGGGACAGGGAAGAGACCCAGTACTTC.

V usage is TRBV7-2 and J usage is TRBJ2-3; TRBD2 aligns across 7 bases. Germline-derived CDR1 and CDR2 are SGHTA and FQGNSA. V gave up 3 bases and J gave up 5 bases; unmatched junction bases: 11. The CDR3 extends over 16 amino acids. The CDR3 loop reads CASSLEGGSGVDTQYF. CDR3 nucleotides: TGTGCCAGCAGCTTGGAGGGCGGGAGCGGGGTAGATACGCAGTATTTT.

As regards this clonotype: At one boundary the junction diverges from the germline segment, which might be a read error. This sequence joins TRBV5-4 and TRBJ2-5; D remains ambiguous. This CDR3 has 14 residues. Germline assignment: CDR1 SGHNT and CDR2 YYREEE (reference sequence). DNA for the CDR3: TGTGCCAGCAGAAACCGGGCTGACAATTCACCCCTCCACTTC. It specifies CASRNRADNSPLHF.